A single sample gave rise to the 29 T cell receptor beta chains below, sequenced in a study of spatial heterogeneity in lung cancer. TCRdb independently ran MiXCR on the 5' RACE reads; one entry per CDR3 protein. The sample holds around 40,000 distinct CDR3 sequences; around 5.5% are singletons and the top ten take around 10%. Stated time point: sample taken at primary tumor resection. Unsorted samples of tumor, nontumor lung or frozen PBMC had their whole RNA sequenced. The material was PBMCs, obtained at surgery. These receptors were obtained from a male donor with early-stage non-small cell lung cancer.

This clonotype was recorded a few times. The chain carries TRBV5-4 and TRBJ2-1, with 12 nucleotides matching TRBD2. Looked up from germline, CDR1 is SGHNT and CDR2 is YYREEE (reference sequence). Losses at the gene ends were 0 bases for V and 13 bases for J; bases not matched to a gene: 5. CDR3 length: 14 residues. CDR3 sequence reads: CASSLVASGGAQFF. The CDR3 DNA sequence: TGTGCCAGCAGCTTGGTAGCTAGCGGGGGGGCCCAGTTCTTC. Full variable domain (outside the CDR3, taken from reference TRBV5-4 and TRBJ2-1): ETGVTQSPTHLIKTRGQQVTLRCSSQSGHNTVSWYQQALGQGPQFIFQYYREEENGRGNFPPRFSGLQFPNYSSELNVNALELDDSALYLCASSLVASGGAQFFGPGTRLTVL.

The chain uses TRBV7-2 and TRBJ1-5; weak D call: TRBD1 (6 bases). The CDR3 sequence is 15 residues long. Trimming cost V 0 bases and J 3 bases, with 9 bases left between them. In germline, CDR1 is SGHTA, CDR2 FQGNSA. CDR3 amino acids: CASSLAPGVNQPQHF. CDR3 DNA: TGTGCCAGCAGCTTAGCGCCAGGGGTCAATCAGCCCCAGCATTTT.

This clonotype occurred many times. The chain combines TRBV24-1 with TRBJ1-1, with 7 bases lining up with TRBD1. This CDR3 contains 14 residues. CDR1 and CDR2 (germline): KGHDR, SFDVKD. V lost 3 bases, J lost 10 bases, and 10 bases stayed unmatched. As DNA, the CDR3 is TGTGCCACCAGTGATGCGACAGGGATAAAGGGAGCTTTCTTT. It specifies CATSDATGIKGAFF.

The gene calls are TRBV19 and TRBJ1-5, with D possibly being TRBD1 (6 bases). Looked up from germline, CDR1 is LNHDA and CDR2 is SQIVND (reference sequence). This CDR3 spans 18 amino acids. V was pared by 3 bases and J by 3 bases, with 21 bases between. The CDR3 protein is CASSMGSRGSYINQPQHF. The CDR3, as DNA: TGTGCCAGTAGTATGGGATCCAGGGGTTCTTATATCAATCAGCCCCAGCATTTT.

This chain joins TRBV6-6 and TRBJ1-4; D remains unclear. Trimming stripped 2 bases from V and 0 bases from J, with 13 bases between. The CDR3 spans 17 residues. The V gene's germline CDR1 is MNHNY and CDR2 SVGAGI (reference sequence). In nucleotides, the CDR3 is TGTGCCAGCAGTTACACCCGCTACAGTGCAACTAATGAAAAACTGTTTTTT. Translation gives CASSYTRYSATNEKLFF.

As concerns this clonotype: A much larger clone lies a single base off, so this may be a read error. The CDR3 region is CASSSGRGVGNSPLHF. In DNA, the CDR3 is TGTGCCAGCAGTTCCGGACGGGGGGTTGGTAATTCACCCCTCCACTTT. The V call is TRBV6-2 or TRBV6-3, the J call TRBJ1-6; TRBD1 is a possible D gene (5 bases). V lost 4 bases and J lost 6, with 16 bases in between. The CDR3 is made up of 16 amino acids. Germline V gives CDR1 MNHEY, CDR2 SVGEGT.

This clonotype appeared many times. The rearrangement uses TRBV3-1 and TRBJ1-2, with 8 nucleotides matching TRBD1. The length of the CDR3 is 16 residues. The germline gives CDR1 LGHDT, CDR2 YNNKEL (reference sequence). The ends lost 6 bases at V and 6 bases at J; junction bases unmatched: 15. The CDR3 loop is CASSLRAGQGTNGYTF. DNA of the CDR3: TGTGCCAGCAGTCTGCGGGCCGGACAGGGAACGAATGGCTACACCTTC.

The table lists this clonotype with many counts. The rearrangement joins TRBV20-1 to TRBJ1-6; a weak D match, TRBD1 (5 bases). The CDR3 contains 13 residues. Trimming took 3 bases from V and 7 from J, leaving 10 bases between them. Per germline, CDR1 DFQATT and CDR2 SNEGSKA (reference sequence). CDR3 sequence: CSASEDKNSPLHF. The CDR3, as DNA: TGCAGTGCTAGCGAGGACAAGAATTCACCCCTCCACTTT.

The CDR3 region has the DNA TGTGCCAGCAGCCTAAACCTCCTAGGTAAAGAGACCCAGTACTTC. This gives the protein CASSLNLLGKETQYF. V is TRBV9 and J is TRBJ2-5, with D hard to call. The V gene's germline CDR1 is SGDLS and CDR2 YYNGEE. CDR3 size: 15 residues. The ends were cut back, 4 bases at V and 3 bases at J, with 16 bases in the middle.

This clonotype has a handful of counts. The V and J genes are TRBV5-1 and TRBJ1-1; 9 positions agree with TRBD1. The CDR3 length is 14 residues. The ends lost 0 bases at V and 8 bases at J; junction bases unmatched: 5. In germline, CDR1 is SGHRS, CDR2 YFSETQ. The chain's CDR3 is CASSLEGQGEEAFF. As DNA, the CDR3 is TGCGCCAGCAGCTTGGAGGGACAGGGTGAAGAAGCTTTCTTT.

Ten or more counts support this clonotype. The chain combines TRBV6-2 or TRBV6-3 with TRBJ1-2; 10 nucleotides line up with TRBD1. With 2 bases clipped from V and 8 bases from J, the junction kept 8 bases outside the gene matches. From germline, CDR1 is MNHEY and CDR2 SVGEGT. This CDR3 has 15 amino acids. In nucleotides, the CDR3 is TGTGCCAGCAGTTACCAGACAGGGGGCAAAGGCGGCTACACCTTC. Translated: CASSYQTGGKGGYTF.

This clonotype was counted many times. This rearrangement joins TRBV7-2 to TRBJ2-1; D perhaps matches TRBD1 (7 bases). The V gene lost 2 bases and the J gene lost 0 bases, with 26 bases spanning the gap. Germline CDR1 reads SGHTA; CDR2 reads FQGNSA. The CDR3 spans 21 residues. The CDR3 nucleotides are TGTGCCAGCAGCTTACCATCCCAACTCGCGGTCAGGGGGGACTCCTACAATGAGCAGTTCTTC. Translated: CASSLPSQLAVRGDSYNEQFF.

This clonotype turned up a few times. The chain employs TRBV6-2 or TRBV6-3 and TRBJ1-5, with 8 bases fitting TRBD1. The CDR3 length is 15 residues. Germline CDR1 MNHEY, CDR2 SVGEGT. V dropped 8 bases and J dropped 6; count of bases not matched to a gene: 12. The CDR3 region has the DNA TGTGCCAGCCGTATCAGGGGGCAGGGACGTCAGCCCCAGCATTTT. Its protein is CASRIRGQGRQPQHF.

This clonotype was found many times. This sequence joins TRBV3-1 and TRBJ2-3; 9 nucleotides match TRBD1. J lost 2 bases, V lost 8 bases, and 2 bases had no gene match. Looked up from germline, CDR1 is LGHDT and CDR2 is YNNKEL (reference sequence). This CDR3 comprises 13 residues. In nucleotides, the CDR3 is TGTGCCAGCGGACAGGGGAACACAGATACGCAGTATTTT. It yields the protein CASGQGNTDTQYF.

This clonotype was seen at least ten times. V and J are TRBV6-5 and TRBJ1-6; 8 bases are a match to TRBD1. V lost 6 bases to trimming and J lost 1 base; unmatched junction nucleotides: 5. The CDR3 loop spans 16 amino acids. CDR1 and CDR2 (germline): MNHEY, SVGAGI. CDR3 coding DNA: TGTGCCAGCAGCCAGGGGGCGGAATCCTATAATTCACCCCTCCACTTT. It specifies CASSQGAESYNSPLHF.

This clonotype was observed a handful of times. The rearrangement links TRBV20-1 to TRBJ2-7; D remains unclear. Trimming removed 3 bases from V and 5 bases from J, with 11 bases in between. This CDR3 has 12 amino acids. Germline assignment: CDR1 DFQATT and CDR2 SNEGSKA (reference sequence). The DNA for the CDR3 is TGCAGTGCTAGGCGAGGTGGTCACGAGCAGTACTTC. It yields the protein CSARRGGHEQYF.

This clonotype was counted between two and nine times. CDR3 sequence (DNA): TGTGCTAGTGGTTCCTATAGACAGGGTCGTTCCATGAACACTGAAGCTTTCTTT. Residues: CASGSYRQGRSMNTEAFF. The chain combines TRBV12-5 with TRBJ1-1; 7 bases map to TRBD1. The V gene's germline CDR1 is LGHNT and CDR2 FRNRAP. The junction had 14 bases not matched to a gene; V was cut back by 4 bases and J by 0 bases. CDR3 length: 18 residues.

This clonotype has ten or more counts. The gene calls are TRBV27 and TRBJ2-5, with 11 bases aligning to TRBD1. This CDR3 spans 15 amino acids. J was trimmed by 4 bases and V by 4 bases; bases with no gene match: 5. Germline-derived CDR1 and CDR2 are MNHEY and SMNVEV (reference sequence). CDR3 sequence reads: CASSSLGTGGETQYF. CDR3 bases: TGTGCCAGCAGTTCCCTGGGGACAGGGGGAGAGACCCAGTACTTC.

This clonotype showed up many times. The chain uses TRBV4-1 and TRBJ2-2; 12 nucleotides match TRBD2. After removal of 0 bases from V and 9 bases from J, the junction contained 11 bases not matched to a gene. The germline CDR1 and CDR2 sequences are MGHRA and YSYEKL. This CDR3 is 18 amino acids long. CDR3 in DNA: TGCGCCAGCAGCCAAGAACCCACTAGCGGGGGGCAAGATCGGGAGCTGTTTTTT. Translating it yields CASSQEPTSGGQDRELFF.

The chain has TRBV7-9 and TRBJ2-7; D might be TRBD1 (6 bases). The CDR3 loop spans 14 amino acids. Germline CDR1 is SEHNR and CDR2 is FQNEAQ (reference sequence). V was cut by 4 bases and J by 2 bases, with 12 bases left in between. The CDR3 DNA follows: TGTGCCAGCAGCTCCTCAAGGGGGACCTACGAGCAGTACTTC. Translating gives CASSSSRGTYEQYF.

This clonotype was counted ten times or more. The chain has TRBV10-3 and TRBJ1-1; possibly TRBD1 for D (6 bases). Trimming took off 4 bases at V and 1 base at J, with 13 bases between the two ends. This CDR3 is 15 amino acids long. Germline V gives CDR1 ENHRY, CDR2 SYGVKD. This CDR3 is CAISARGGANTEAFF. CDR3 sequence (DNA): TGTGCCATCAGTGCCCGAGGGGGAGCGAACACTGAAGCTTTCTTT.

This clonotype came up a few times. As DNA, the CDR3 is TGTGCCAGCAGCTTAACTAGCGGAAGGAGCACAGATACGCAGTATTTT. This gives the protein CASSLTSGRSTDTQYF. The chain recombines TRBV7-2 with TRBJ2-3; 8 bases map to TRBD2. Losses at the gene ends were 2 bases for V and 0 bases for J; bases not matched to a gene: 4. CDR1 and CDR2 from the germline V gene are SGHTA and FQGNSA. There are 16 residues in the CDR3.

This clonotype was seen at least ten times. The chain is built from TRBV28 and TRBJ2-1, with TRBD1 as a possible D gene (6 bases). The CDR3 sequence is 16 residues long. V lost 5 bases to trimming and J lost 0 bases, with 14 bases between them. The germline CDR1 and CDR2 sequences are MDHEN and SYDVKM. CDR3 loop: CASSASTGSSYNEQFF. The CDR3 DNA sequence: TGTGCCAGCAGTGCCTCGACAGGTTCCTCCTACAATGAGCAGTTCTTC. The complete variable domain, with remaining parts taken from reference TRBV28 and TRBJ2-1, reads DVKVTQSSRYLVKRTGEKVFLECVQDMDHENMFWYRQDPGLGLRLIYFSYDVKMKEKGDIPEGYSVSREKKERFSLILESASTNQTSMYLCASSASTGSSYNEQFFGPGTRLTVL.

The V and J genes are TRBV7-2 and TRBJ2-3, with 12 bases fitting TRBD2. CDR1 is SGHTA, CDR2 FQGNSA, per germline. Trimming at V came to 3 bases and at J to 0 bases, leaving 13 bases not matched to a gene. The CDR3 has 20 amino acids. CDR3 region: CASSFPTRLAGAYSTDTQYF. DNA for the CDR3: TGTGCCAGCAGCTTCCCCACCCGACTAGCGGGGGCCTATAGCACAGATACGCAGTATTTT.

Ten or more counts support this clonotype. CDR3 sequence (DNA): TGCAGCGGGGGCCACAGGGGCCTCCAAGAGACCCAGTACTTC. Translation gives CSGGHRGLQETQYF. The gene calls are TRBV29-1 and TRBJ2-5; the match to TRBD1 covers 7 bases. Germline V gene lookup returns CDR1 SQVTM and CDR2 ANQGSEA. The CDR3 sequence is 14 residues long. Trimming took 7 bases from V and 1 from J; bases not matched to a gene: 9.

This clonotype has only a few counts. The chain employs TRBV7-2 and TRBJ1-2; no clear D gene. The germline V and J ends were trimmed by 4 bases and 2 bases, with 23 bases remaining between them. The CDR3 is 18 amino acids. CDR1 SGHTA and CDR2 FQGNSA come from the germline V gene. The CDR3 sequence is CASSSSPGRIRGNYGYTF. The CDR3 nucleotides read TGTGCCAGCAGCTCCTCCCCCGGACGGATCAGAGGGAACTATGGCTACACCTTC.

Many counts were recorded for this clonotype. This chain joins TRBV29-1 and TRBJ2-3, with D uncertain. Trimming pared 5 bases from V and 6 bases from J, leaving 18 bases between. Germline CDR1 reads SQVTM; CDR2 reads ANQGSEA. This CDR3 is built from 14 residues. CDR3 DNA: TGCAGCGTTAGAGCACAGAACTTACTGGATACGCAGTATTTT. This translates into CSVRAQNLLDTQYF.

At least ten counts were recorded for this clonotype. This sequence joins TRBV10-2 and TRBJ1-5; D is unresolved. V was clipped by 3 bases and J by 7 bases, with 10 bases between them. Germline V gene lookup returns CDR1 WSHSY and CDR2 SAAADI. CDR3 length: 13 residues. CDR3 protein: CASSDFRRQPQHF. The CDR3 DNA reads TGCGCCAGCAGTGACTTTCGAAGGCAGCCCCAGCATTTT.

Regarding this clonotype: It is likely a read error, because the conserved phenylalanine at the end of the CDR3 is missing. No DNA is shown, since the ends of the CDR3 on it are uncertain; the CDR3 is the one TCRdb lists. The V call is TRBV20-1, the J call TRBJ2-1; the D call of TRBD1 is as the table states it, not checked on the DNA. With termini counted, the CDR3 has 11 amino acids. Germline loops: CDR1 DFQATT, CDR2 SNEGSKA (reference sequence). Here the CDR3 reads CSARQGDRDLV.